This TCR beta chain is from a study of cytomegalovirus exposure and HLA in healthy donors. The germline gives CDR1 SGHTA, CDR2 FQGTGA. The CDR3 is made up of 14 amino acids. Trimming shortened V by 2 bases and J by 5 bases, and 12 bases separated the two germline ends. PCR employed 60 Vbeta and 13 Jbeta primers. Some clones are missing from TCRdb's copy, which holds only in-frame ones; the method was immunoSEQ multiplex PCR. Of fewer than 65,000 clones in the sample, approximately 73% were seen once. The receptor comes from a man aged 45 to 65 in good health and CMV-seronegative. The sequencing sample was made of PBMCs. V and J are TRBV7-3 and TRBJ2-5, with D possibly TRBD1 on 6 matching bases. Here the CDR3 DNA reads TGTGCCAGCAGCTTAGGGGGCCGGAGGGAGACCCAGTACTTC. This sequence encodes CASSLGGRRETQYF.